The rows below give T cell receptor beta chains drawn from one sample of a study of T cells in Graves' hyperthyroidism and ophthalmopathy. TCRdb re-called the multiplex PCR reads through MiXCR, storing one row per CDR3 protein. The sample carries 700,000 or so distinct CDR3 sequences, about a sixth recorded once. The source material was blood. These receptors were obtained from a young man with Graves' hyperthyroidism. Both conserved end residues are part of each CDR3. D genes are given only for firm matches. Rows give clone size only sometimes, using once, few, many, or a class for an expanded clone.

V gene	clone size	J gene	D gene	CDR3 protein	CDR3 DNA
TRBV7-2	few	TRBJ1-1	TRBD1	CASSRDRANEAFF	TGTGCCAGCAGCCGGGACAGGGCTAACGAAGCTTTCTTT
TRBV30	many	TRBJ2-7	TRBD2	CAWSAGAGVHEQYF	TGTGCCTGGTCGGCCGGGGCGGGAGTGCACGAGCAGTACTTC
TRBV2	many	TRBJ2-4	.	CASSELAKSEGDIQYF	TGTGCCAGCAGTGAACTAGCCAAGAGCGAAGGAGACATTCAGTACTTC
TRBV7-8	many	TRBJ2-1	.	CASSLGTESYNEQFF	TGTGCCAGCAGCCTCGGGACGGAGTCCTACAATGAGCAGTTCTTC
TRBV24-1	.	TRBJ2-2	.	CATSKVASTGELFF	TGTGCCACCAGTAAGGTTGCGTCGACCGGGGAGCTGTTTTTT
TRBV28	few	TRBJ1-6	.	CASSLMPEGSYNSPLHF	TGTGCCAGCAGTTTAATGCCCGAAGGCTCCTATAATTCACCCCTCCACTTT
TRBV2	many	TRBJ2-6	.	CASTTGGDGAF	TGTGCCAGCACCACCGGTGGGGACGGAGCTTTC
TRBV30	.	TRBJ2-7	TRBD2	CAWSLSGHSYEQYF	TGTGCCTGGAGCCTTAGCGGGCACTCCTACGAGCAGTACTTC
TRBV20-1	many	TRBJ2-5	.	CSARPVAAETQYF	TGCAGTGCTAGGCCCGTGGCCGCGGAGACCCAGTACTTC
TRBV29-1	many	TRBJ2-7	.	CSVGREYEQYF	TGCAGCGTTGGCAGGGAGTACGAGCAGTACTTC
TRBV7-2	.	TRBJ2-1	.	CASSFHRGEQFF	TGTGCCAGCAGCTTTCACAGAGGGGAGCAGTTCTTC
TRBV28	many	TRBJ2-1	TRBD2	CASSQSGAFSYNEQFF	TGTGCCAGCAGCCAAAGCGGGGCATTCTCCTACAATGAGCAGTTCTTC
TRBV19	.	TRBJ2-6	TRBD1	CASSPSGTGPSGANVLTF	TGTGCCAGTAGTCCCTCCGGGACAGGCCCCTCTGGGGCCAACGTCCTGACTTTC
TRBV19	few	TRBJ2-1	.	CASSFLAEQFF	TGTGCCAGTAGTTTTCTAGCAGAGCAGTTCTTC
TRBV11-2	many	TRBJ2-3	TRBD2	CASSRSGGFTDTQYF	TGTGCCAGCAGCCGCAGCGGGGGGTTCACAGATACGCAGTATTTT
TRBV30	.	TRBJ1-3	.	CACTGRGNTIYF	TGTGCCTGTACCGGGAGGGGAAACACCATATATTTT
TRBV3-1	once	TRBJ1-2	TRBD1	CASSQDRGQEGYTF	TGTGCCAGCAGCCAAGATAGGGGGCAGGAAGGCTACACCTTC
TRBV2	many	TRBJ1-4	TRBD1	CASREGGHGEKLFF	TGTGCCAGCAGGGAAGGGGGCCATGGTGAAAAACTGTTTTTT
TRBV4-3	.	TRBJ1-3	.	CASSQDGSGRGNTIYF	TGCGCCAGCAGCCAAGATGGGTCAGGGCGTGGAAACACCATATATTTT
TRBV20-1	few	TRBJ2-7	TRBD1	CSARDRGFHSEQYF	TGCAGTGCTAGGGACAGGGGTTTCCACTCCGAGCAGTACTTC
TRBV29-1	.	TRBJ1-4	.	CSVVGAGGDEKLFF	TGCAGCGTTGTTGGGGCAGGTGGGGATGAAAAACTGTTTTTT
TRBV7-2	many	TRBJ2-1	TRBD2	CASSLGTSGAKDEQFF	TGTGCCAGCAGCTTAGGTACTAGCGGGGCTAAGGATGAGCAGTTCTTC
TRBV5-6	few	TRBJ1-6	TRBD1	CASSSETGGTSPLHF	TGTGCCAGCAGCTCCGAGACAGGGGGAACGTCACCCCTCCACTTT
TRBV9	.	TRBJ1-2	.	CASSARDTYGYTF	TGTGCCAGCAGCGCCCGGGACACCTATGGCTACACCTTC
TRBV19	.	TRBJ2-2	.	CASRQALTTGELLF	TGTGCCAGTAGACAAGCTCTTACCACCGGGGAGCTGCTTTTT
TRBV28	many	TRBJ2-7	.	CASSWQPLARSSYEQYF	TGTGCCAGCAGTTGGCAACCTCTAGCGCGGAGCTCCTACGAGCAGTACTTC
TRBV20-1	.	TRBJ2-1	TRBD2	CSARKLAGVTSYNEQFF	TGCAGTGCTAGGAAATTGGCGGGAGTTACCTCCTACAATGAGCAGTTCTTC
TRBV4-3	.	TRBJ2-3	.	CASSRGGGTDTQYF	TGCGCCAGCAGCCGTGGAGGGGGCACAGATACGCAGTATTTT
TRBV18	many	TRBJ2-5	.	CASSRAQGEETQYF	TGTGCCAGCTCACGGGCACAGGGTGAAGAGACCCAGTACTTC
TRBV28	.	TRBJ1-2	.	CASSSGGFYGYTF	TGTGCCAGCAGTTCCGGGGGATTTTATGGCTACACCTTC
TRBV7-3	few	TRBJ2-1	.	CASSFTAYNEQFF	TGTGCCAGCAGCTTTACAGCCTACAATGAGCAGTTCTTC
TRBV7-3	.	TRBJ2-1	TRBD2	CASGSLGGSGNEQFF	TGCGCCAGCGGCTCCCTCGGCGGGAGTGGTAATGAGCAGTTCTTC
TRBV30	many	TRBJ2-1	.	CAWHSSYNEQFF	TGTGCCTGGCATAGCTCCTACAATGAGCAGTTCTTC
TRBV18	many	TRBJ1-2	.	CASSPTDNYGYTF	TGTGCCAGCTCACCTACAGACAACTATGGCTACACCTTC
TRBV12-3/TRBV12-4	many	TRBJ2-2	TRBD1	CASSLAGTANTGELFF	TGTGCCAGCAGTTTAGCCGGGACAGCTAACACCGGGGAGCTGTTTTTT
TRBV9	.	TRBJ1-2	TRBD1	CASSVALGTGYGYTF	TGTGCCAGCAGCGTCGCCCTCGGGACAGGTTATGGCTACACCTTC
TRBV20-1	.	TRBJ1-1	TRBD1	CSANRGPVNTEAFF	TGCAGTGCTAACAGGGGGCCGGTGAACACTGAAGCTTTCTTT
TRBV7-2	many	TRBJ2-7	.	CASSLNRARGYEQYF	TGTGCCAGCAGCTTAAACCGTGCTCGAGGCTACGAGCAGTACTTC
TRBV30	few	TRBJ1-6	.	CAWSPTYNSPLHF	TGTGCCTGGAGTCCCACTTATAATTCACCCCTCCACTTT
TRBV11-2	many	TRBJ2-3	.	CASSSLDYGGTDTQYF	TGTGCCAGCAGCTCCCTGGACTATGGGGGCACAGATACGCAGTATTTT
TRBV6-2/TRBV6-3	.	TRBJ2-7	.	CASSYSKATEQYF	TGTGCCAGCAGTTACTCGAAGGCTACCGAGCAGTACTTC
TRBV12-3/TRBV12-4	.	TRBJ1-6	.	CASRSGGVNSPLHF	TGTGCCAGCAGGAGCGGGGGGGTCAATTCACCCCTCCACTTT